The clone carrying this T cell receptor (beta chain) was recorded many times. V dropped 0 bases and J dropped 3 bases, with 12 bases sitting between them. The CDR3 consists of 16 residues. CDR1 is LGHNA, CDR2 YNFKEQ, per germline. These data come from a study of early T cells in non-severe SARS-CoV-2 infection. Study-wide background: Unsorted whole-blood RNA was sequenced in bulk, leaving chains unpaired.

In the library, individual cDNA molecules carried attached unique molecular identifiers. TCRdb analysed the 5' RACE reads with MiXCR anew, one entry per CDR3 protein. This table holds under 85,000 distinct CDR3 sequences, around an eighth found once. Sequencing was done on a sample of whole blood. This sequence joins TRBV4-2 and TRBJ2-1; TRBD2 might be the D (5 bases). The sequence was obtained from an adult who was a healthcare worker with PCR-confirmed SARS-CoV-2 infection or an uninfected control (not recorded which). The CDR3 protein is CASSQEVPTNYNEQFF. In DNA form, the CDR3 reads TGTGCCAGCAGCCAAGAAGTCCCGACTAACTACAATGAGCAGTTCTTC.